This T cell receptor (beta chain) was obtained from a study of T cell clonality in common variable immunodeficiency (dated by TCRdb to the mid-2010s). General conclusions and limits of the study: CVID subjects shared fewer TCRbeta clones with each other than healthy controls did (p < 0.0001). According to the authors, finding the cause of the higher clonality in CVID would require sequencing the repertoires of T cell subpopulations. Fewer deletions and N-nucleotide insertions were reportedly observed in CVID TCRbeta sequences, and highly modified clones with 13 or more V deletions were reportedly absent from CVID TCRbeta sequences. Compared with healthy controls, CVID subjects showed increased TCRbeta clonality (t-test p = 0.018), a feature most characteristic of about a third of subjects. Differences among patients in the CVID cohort limited the correlations between repertoire features and clinical complications. Even though DNA input was the same, control samples had an average of about 89,000 unique sequences each, compared with 25,000 to 35,000 in CVID samples.

This clone was found a few times. Its antigen is not yet known. Sequencing ends 3 residues short of the CDR3 end; the germline J gene provides the rest. V is trimmed back by 4 bases and J by 4 bases, and the junction contains 6 bases that no gene match accounts for. Counted from cysteine to phenylalanine, this CDR3 has 15 amino acids. Shown are 36 bases from within the CDR3, in frame from base 1. The germline V gene sets CDR1 to MRHNA and CDR2 to SNTAGT. Diagnosis of CVID followed standard criteria, namely serum IgG, IgA and/or IgM below the normal range together with specific antibody deficiency. There were around 46 subjects in the CVID group (around 15 female and 29 male), ranging in age from about 9 to 70 years, with a mean age of 40. Most CVID patients and most healthy controls were of Caucasian heritage. All CVID subjects had received replacement immunoglobulin therapy for at least one year at the time of study participation. At blood collection, none of the CVID subjects was ill or on immunomodulatory or immunosuppressive medication. Heparinized peripheral whole blood samples of about 4.5 to 8.5 ml were obtained from each donor. Genomic DNA from adults with common variable immune deficiency (CVID) and from healthy adult controls was used to sequence TCRbeta CDR3 repertoires. Diluted blood was subjected to density centrifugation over Hypaque 1077 or Ficoll-Paque for isolation of peripheral blood mononuclear cells. Genomic DNA was obtained from unsorted mononuclear cells using either Qiagen column purification or a centrifugation-based method.

For sequencing, equivalent amounts of genomic DNA were input from CVID and control samples. For every sample, a 60 bp segment covering the rearranged TCRbeta CDR3 region was amplified and then sequenced. TCRbeta amplification used the immunoSEQ assay, a bias-corrected multiplex PCR with high-throughput sequencing. The authors processed their data as follows. Every unique nucleotide sequence was considered a clone and was annotated with V, D and J genes, copy number and frequency. Sequences were labeled productive if in frame, and non-productive if out of frame or containing stop codons. As previously described, Shannon's entropy was used to calculate clonality. Mean CDR3 Kyte-Doolittle hydropathy was derived from the predicted amino acid sequences of productive clones. Scaled V gene usage was hierarchically clustered using Manhattan distance and complete linkage with the R hclust function. To assess clone sharing by CDR3 amino acid sequence, 12 repertoires per group were resampled over 100 rounds. The repertoires were searched for fewer than 75 published EBV-specific TCRbeta sequences and 200 to 300 published CMV-specific TCRbeta sequences. A couple of CVID samples yielding fewer than 10,000 sequences were excluded from analysis, leaving more than 35 CVID repertoires. The source is immuneACCESS, and TCRdb retained only in-frame sequences with V and J called. Part of the clones is not carried over; for the studies checked, unresolved V genes explain less than half of this, and the remainder is unexplained. Clone size and V and J calls were adopted from that table, with D and trimming inferred from the DNA. The table shows approximately 30,000 clones here, with no singletons. The ten top clones hold around 3.1% of the sample.

Recombination linked TRBV6-4 to TRBJ2-5; 10 central nucleotides agree with TRBD1. This clonotype was sampled from a human donor with common variable immunodeficiency. Source material: peripheral blood mononuclear cells. CDR3 region: CASSAGTGETETQYF. Incomplete CDR3 DNA: TGTGCCAGCAGTGCCGGGACAGGGGAGACAGAGACC.